Shown below are 9 T cell receptor beta chains from a single sample sequenced in a study of T cell changes during pregnancy in multiple sclerosis. The repertoire was sequenced with immunoSEQ multiplex PCR; TCRdb's copy has only in-frame clones and lacks some. The sample consists of roughly 70,000 clones, 90% of them appearing once. Sequenced here: peripheral blood, sampled in the third trimester of pregnancy. These TCRs come from a female donor with multiple sclerosis, enrolled in a pregnancy study.

The rearrangement joins TRBV6-6 to TRBJ2-2; D not certain. The CDR3 extends over 16 amino acids. Germline CDR1 reads MNHNY; CDR2 reads SVGAGI (reference sequence). V lost 6 bases to trimming and J lost 0 bases, with 14 bases between them. The CDR3 DNA follows: TGTGCCAGCAGCTTACCCCGGAGCGCGAACACCGGGGAGCTGTTTTTT. The encoded protein is CASSLPRSANTGELFF.

CDR3 region: CASSQDAASGGPTDTQYF. The CDR3 region has the DNA TGCGCCAGCAGCCAAGATGCGGCTAGCGGGGGACCCACAGATACGCAGTATTTT. The chain combines TRBV4-3 with TRBJ2-3; 10 positions agree with TRBD2. J lost 2 bases, V lost 0 bases, and 8 bases had no gene match. Germline V gives CDR1 LGHNA, CDR2 YSLEER. The length of the CDR3 is 18 residues.

The J gene is TRBJ1-2, the V gene TRBV5-5; D may be TRBD1 (5 bases). The CDR3 is 12 amino acids. Germline CDR1 and CDR2: SGHKS and YYEKEE (reference sequence). V was shortened by 0 bases and J by 7 bases, with 7 bases between the two germline ends. For the CDR3, the DNA is TGTGCCAGCAGCTTGGACAGGCTTGGCTACACCTTC. Translated, it gives CASSLDRLGYTF.

V is TRBV30 and J is TRBJ1-2; TRBD1 agrees at 8 bases. The CDR3 has 12 residues. CDR1 is GTSNPN, CDR2 SVGIG, per germline (reference sequence). The J segment lost 4 bases and the V segment lost 4 bases, leaving 2 bases of the junction unmatched. CDR3 loop: CAWTGGGYGYTF. CDR3 nucleotides: TGTGCCTGGACAGGGGGCGGCTATGGCTACACCTTC.

The J gene is TRBJ1-5, the V gene TRBV6-1; 7 nucleotides align to TRBD1. V lost 0 bases to trimming and J lost 9 bases; unmatched junction nucleotides: 11. Germline CDR1 is MNHNS and CDR2 is SASEGT. The CDR3 spans 16 residues. CDR3 coding DNA: TGTGCCAGCAGTGAAGCGCTTGGGGCAGGGGGTAGGCCCCAGCATTTT. Translating gives CASSEALGAGGRPQHF.

V and J are TRBV7-2 and TRBJ1-2, with TRBD1 identical over 7 bases. CDR3 length: 15 residues. Germline CDR1 reads SGHTA; CDR2 reads FQGNSA. V lost 0 bases to trimming and J lost 2 bases; unmatched junction nucleotides: 3. This CDR3 reads CASSLAKTGNYGYTF. The DNA of the CDR3 is TGTGCCAGCAGCTTAGCTAAGACAGGGAACTATGGCTACACCTTC.

V usage is TRBV9 and J usage is TRBJ2-3, with TRBD2 identical over 13 bases. J gave up 1 base and V 0 bases, and 2 bases lay outside the gene matches. Germline V lookup: CDR1 SGDLS, CDR2 YYNGEE. The CDR3 has 17 residues. CDR3 nucleotide sequence: TGTGCCAGCAGCGTAGCTGGGACTAGCGGGGGCACAGATACGCAGTATTTT. Its protein product is CASSVAGTSGGTDTQYF.

This clone was counted a few times. CDR3 DNA: TGTGCCGGACAGGGAGGGTACGGTGGCTACACCTTC. It translates to CAGQGGYGGYTF. The chain employs TRBV6-1 and TRBJ1-2; 8 bases are shared with TRBD1. The germline CDR1 and CDR2 sequences are MNHNS and SASEGT. The CDR3 extends over 12 amino acids. J gave up 7 bases and V 11 bases, and 9 bases lay outside the gene matches.

In its sample, this clone was seen once. The chain recombines TRBV6-5 with TRBJ1-2, with 7 bases lining up with TRBD1. The CDR3 runs to 14 residues. Germline-derived CDR1 and CDR2 are MNHEY and SVGAGI. Losses at the gene ends were 6 bases for V and 6 bases for J; bases not matched to a gene: 10. The CDR3 sequence: CASSTPGGSNGYTF. CDR3 DNA sequence: TGTGCCAGCAGCACCCCAGGGGGTAGTAATGGCTACACCTTC.